The clone carrying this TCR beta chain was picked up a small number of times. This entry comes from a study of beta chain features in type 1 diabetes. From germline, CDR1 is SGHRS and CDR2 YFSETQ. V lost 5 bases and J 1 base, leaving 15 bases between the germline ends. The CDR3 spans 15 residues. The authors reverse transcribed all of the isolated RNA, so sequencing captured expressed TCRB transcripts. TCRdb's copy holds only in-frame clones and misses some; the assay was immunoSEQ multiplex PCR. The repertoire includes 900,000 or so clones, 15% to 20% of them detected once, and about 0.02% sits in the top ten.

The chain uses TRBV5-1 and TRBJ1-1, with D perhaps matching TRBD1 (6 bases). The receptor comes from a woman aged 18-29 years in good health. Sequenced: naive CD4+ T cells from blood. The CDR3 sequence: CASSTSGTSNTEAFF. In nucleotides, the CDR3 is TGCGCCAGCAGTACTTCCGGGACATCGAACACTGAAGCTTTCTTT.